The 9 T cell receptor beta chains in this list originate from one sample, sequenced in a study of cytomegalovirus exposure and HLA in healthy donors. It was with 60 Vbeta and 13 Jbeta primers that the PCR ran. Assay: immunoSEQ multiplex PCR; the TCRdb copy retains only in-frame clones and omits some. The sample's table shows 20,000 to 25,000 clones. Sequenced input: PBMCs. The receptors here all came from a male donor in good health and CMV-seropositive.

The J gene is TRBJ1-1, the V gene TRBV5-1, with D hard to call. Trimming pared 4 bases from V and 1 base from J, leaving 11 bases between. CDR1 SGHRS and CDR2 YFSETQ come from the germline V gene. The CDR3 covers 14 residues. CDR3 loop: CASSPGGPNTEAFF. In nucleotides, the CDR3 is TGCGCCAGCAGCCCTGGCGGGCCGAACACTGAAGCTTTCTTT. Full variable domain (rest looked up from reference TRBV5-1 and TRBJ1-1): KAGVTQTPRYLIKTRGQQVTLSCSPISGHRSVSWYQQTPGQGLQFLFEYFSETQRNKGNFPGRFSGRQFSNSRSEMNVSTLELGDSALYLCASSPGGPNTEAFFGQGTRLTVV.

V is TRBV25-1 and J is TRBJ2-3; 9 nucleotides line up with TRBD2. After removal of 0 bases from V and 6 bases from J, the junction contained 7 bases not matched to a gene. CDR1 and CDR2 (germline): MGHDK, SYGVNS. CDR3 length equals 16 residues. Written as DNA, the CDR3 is TGTGCCAGCAGTGAATATGTAGCGGGGGTGGCTGATACGCAGTATTTT. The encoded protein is CASSEYVAGVADTQYF.

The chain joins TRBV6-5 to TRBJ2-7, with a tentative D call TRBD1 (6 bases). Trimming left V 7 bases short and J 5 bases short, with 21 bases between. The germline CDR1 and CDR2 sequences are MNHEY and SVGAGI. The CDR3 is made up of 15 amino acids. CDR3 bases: TGTGCCAGCACCCACTCGGTACAGGGAGTCGACGAGCAGTACTTC. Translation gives CASTHSVQGVDEQYF.

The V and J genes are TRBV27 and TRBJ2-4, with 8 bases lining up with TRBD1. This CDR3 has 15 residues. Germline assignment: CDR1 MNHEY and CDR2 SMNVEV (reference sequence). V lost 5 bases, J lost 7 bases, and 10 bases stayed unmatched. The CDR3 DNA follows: TGTGCCAGCAGTCCCCGCCAGGGGGCGCGCAACATTCAGTACTTC. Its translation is CASSPRQGARNIQYF.

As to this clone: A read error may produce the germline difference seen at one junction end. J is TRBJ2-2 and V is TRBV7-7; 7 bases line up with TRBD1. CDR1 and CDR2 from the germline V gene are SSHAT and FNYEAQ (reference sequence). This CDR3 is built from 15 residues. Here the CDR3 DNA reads TGTGCTAGCAGCTTGATGACAGGGAATACCGGGGAGCTGTTTTTT. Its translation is CASSLMTGNTGELFF. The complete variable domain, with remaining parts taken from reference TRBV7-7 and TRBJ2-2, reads GAGVSQSPRYKVTKRGQDVTLRCDPISSHATLYWYQQALGQGPEFLTYFNYEAQPDKSGLPSDRFSAERPEGSISTLTIQRTEQRDSAMYRCASSLMTGNTGELFFGEGSRLTVL.

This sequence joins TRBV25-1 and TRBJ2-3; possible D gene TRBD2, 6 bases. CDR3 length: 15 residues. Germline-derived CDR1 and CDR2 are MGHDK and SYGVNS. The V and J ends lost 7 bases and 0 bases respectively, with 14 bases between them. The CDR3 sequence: CASTLSGSSTDTQYF. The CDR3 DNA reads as TGTGCCAGCACTCTAAGCGGGTCTAGCACAGATACGCAGTATTTT. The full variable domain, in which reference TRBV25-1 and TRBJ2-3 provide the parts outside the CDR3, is EADIYQTPRYLVIGTGKKITLECSQTMGHDKMYWYQQDPGMELHLIHYSYGVNSTEKGDLSSESTVSRIRTEHFPLTLESARPSHTSQYLCASTLSGSSTDTQYFGPGTRLTVL.

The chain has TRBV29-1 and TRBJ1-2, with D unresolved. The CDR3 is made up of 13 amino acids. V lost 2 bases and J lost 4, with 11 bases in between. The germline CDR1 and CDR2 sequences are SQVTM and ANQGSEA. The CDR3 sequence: CSVEKRELYGYTF. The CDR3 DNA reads TGCAGCGTTGAAAAAAGGGAGCTCTATGGCTACACCTTC.

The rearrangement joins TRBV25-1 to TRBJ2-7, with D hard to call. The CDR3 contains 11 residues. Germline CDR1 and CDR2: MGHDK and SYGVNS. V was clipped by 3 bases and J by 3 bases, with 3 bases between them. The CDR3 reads CASSEYYEQYF. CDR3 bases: TGTGCCAGCAGTGAGTACTACGAGCAGTACTTC.

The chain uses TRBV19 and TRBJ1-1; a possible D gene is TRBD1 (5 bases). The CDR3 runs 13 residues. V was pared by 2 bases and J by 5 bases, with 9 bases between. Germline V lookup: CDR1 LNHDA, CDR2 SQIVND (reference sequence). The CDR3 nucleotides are TGTGCCAGTAGTATACAGGGAAGAACTGAAGCTTTCTTT. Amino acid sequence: CASSIQGRTEAFF.